This TCR beta chain is from a study of beta chain features in type 1 diabetes. Study-level points and caveats: Patients with Type 1 diabetes showed moderately but significantly shorter TCRB CDR3s in all four CD4+ subsets.

The authors reverse transcribed all of the isolated RNA, so sequencing captured expressed TCRB transcripts. Assay used: immunoSEQ multiplex PCR; TCRdb lists only in-frame clones, some missing. The profile shows a few hundred thousand clones, roughly 12% of them singletons. Of note for this clone: Its antigen is unknown.

The length of the CDR3 is 14 residues. V shed 2 bases and J 4 bases; nucleotides not matched to a gene: 4. Germline V gives CDR1 MNHEY, CDR2 SVGAGI. The specimen sequenced was naive CD4+ T cells from blood. This TCR derives from a woman between 18 and 30 years old with type 1 diabetes. The rearrangement uses TRBV6-5 and TRBJ2-7, with 8 bases fitting TRBD2. CDR3 region: CASSYRGGPYEQYF. The CDR3 DNA is TGTGCCAGCAGTTACCGGGGGGGGCCTTACGAGCAGTACTTC.